These 18 T cell receptor beta chains were all obtained from the same sample, sequenced in a study of T-cell memory formation after mild COVID-19. TCRdb re-analysed the 5' RACE reads in MiXCR, keeping a single row per CDR3 protein. The sample has fewer than 350,000 distinct CDR3 sequences, more than 15% seen once. The sample comprised PBMCs or a T cell subset sorted from them (not recorded which). The origin of the receptors is a man aged 18 to 29 who had mild COVID-19 (a few samples of this study predate the infection). Cell type and time point are not known.

This chain joins TRBV7-2 and TRBJ1-1; D is unclear. Trimming took 3 bases from V and 10 from J, leaving 9 bases between them. Germline lookup yields CDR1 SGHTA and CDR2 FQGNSA. CDR3 length equals 11 residues. The CDR3 protein is CASSLGRGAFF. Here the CDR3 DNA reads TGTGCCAGCAGCTTGGGTCGAGGAGCTTTCTTT.

This clonotype was found a few times. The J gene is TRBJ2-5, the V gene TRBV14, with a weak D call TRBD1 (6 bases). Deletions cut 5 bases from V and 1 base from J, with 14 bases between. The CDR3 consists of 15 residues. Germline loops: CDR1 SGHDN, CDR2 FVKESK. The CDR3 here is CASSYFRGPQETQYF. The CDR3 nucleotides read TGTGCCAGCAGCTACTTCAGGGGACCCCAAGAGACCCAGTACTTC.

This rearrangement joins TRBV4-3 to TRBJ1-4; possible D gene TRBD1, 5 bases. Looked up from germline, CDR1 is LGHNA and CDR2 is YSLEER. This CDR3 has 13 amino acids. Deletions cut 4 bases from V and 13 bases from J, with 16 bases between. The CDR3 sequence is CASSRSTGVGLFF. The CDR3 DNA reads TGCGCCAGCAGCCGAAGTACGGGGGTTGGACTGTTTTTT.

This clonotype has a handful of counts. The chain links TRBV20-1 to TRBJ2-1, with 8 bases identical to TRBD2. Trimming took 2 bases from V and 4 from J; bases not matched to a gene: 19. CDR3 length: 19 amino acids. In germline, CDR1 is DFQATT, CDR2 SNEGSKA (reference sequence). The CDR3 bases are TGCAGTGCTAGACCCCCGGGGGGTAACGGGGGGGCCACATACAATGAGCAGTTCTTC. It encodes CSARPPGGNGGATYNEQFF.

This clonotype has ten or more counts. The genes are TRBV7-2 and TRBJ2-7, with a weak D call TRBD1 (6 bases). The CDR3 spans 13 residues. The V and J ends lost 7 bases and 0 bases respectively, with 10 bases between them. CDR1 SGHTA and CDR2 FQGNSA come from the germline V gene. The CDR3 nucleotides read TGTGCCAGCACCCAGGGGACCTCCTACGAGCAGTACTTC. It translates to CASTQGTSYEQYF.

The chain carries TRBV5-5 and TRBJ2-7, with TRBD1 matching over 8 bases. V dropped 4 bases and J dropped 5; count of bases not matched to a gene: 8. The germline gives CDR1 SGHKS, CDR2 YYEKEE (reference sequence). The CDR3 sequence is 14 residues long. The CDR3 DNA sequence: TGTGCCAGCAGCCTGGACAGGGCGGGGAACGAGCAGTACGTC. Protein product: CASSLDRAGNEQYV.

The chain has TRBV11-1 and TRBJ2-3; TRBD2 matches 9 bases. The ends lost 1 base at V and 2 bases at J; junction bases unmatched: 7. This CDR3 has 17 residues. Germline V lookup: CDR1 SGHAT, CDR2 FQDESV (reference sequence). The CDR3 DNA follows: TGTGCCAGCAGCTTAGACGGACTAGCGAGTTTCACAGATACGCAGTATTTT. Encoded protein: CASSLDGLASFTDTQYF.

The J gene is TRBJ2-5, the V gene TRBV20-1, with 9 nucleotides matching TRBD2. CDR1 is DFQATT and CDR2 is SNEGSKA in the germline V gene (reference sequence). J was trimmed by 1 base and V by 3 bases; bases with no gene match: 3. The CDR3 totals 14 residues. The CDR3 region is CSARVAGAQETQYF. Written as DNA, the CDR3 is TGCAGTGCTAGGGTAGCGGGGGCCCAAGAGACCCAGTACTTC.

The DNA for the CDR3 is TGCGCCAGCAGCTTGGGACCAGGGGAAAATTCACCCCTCCACTTT. This gives the protein CASSLGPGENSPLHF. The gene calls are TRBV5-1 and TRBJ1-6; weak D call: TRBD1 (6 bases). The CDR3 is made up of 15 amino acids. Trimming removed 0 bases from V and 7 bases from J, with 11 bases in between. The germline gives CDR1 SGHRS, CDR2 YFSETQ.

A few counts support this clonotype. The chain couples TRBV5-1 to TRBJ2-3, with D possibly being TRBD2 (7 bases). The CDR3 has 16 amino acids. The germline gives CDR1 SGHRS, CDR2 YFSETQ. V gave up 2 bases and J gave up 4 bases, with 17 bases separating them. The DNA for the CDR3 is TGCGCCAGCAGCTTCCTCGGGGGGCTAGCGGCAGATACGCAGTATTTT. Translating it yields CASSFLGGLAADTQYF.

This clonotype has just a few counts. This rearrangement joins TRBV7-2 to TRBJ2-2, with D possibly called TRBD1 or TRBD2 (6 bases each). The CDR3 has 16 amino acids. Germline CDR1 is SGHTA and CDR2 is FQGNSA. Trimming took 4 bases from V and 2 from J, leaving 14 bases between them. As DNA, the CDR3 is TGTGCCAGCAGCTGGGTAGGGGGGACCAACACCGGGGAGCTGTTTTTT. Translated, it gives CASSWVGGTNTGELFF. The full variable domain, its missing parts supplied by reference TRBV7-2 and TRBJ2-2, is GAGVSQSPSNKVTEKGKDVELRCDPISGHTALYWYRQSLGQGLEFLIYFQGNSAPDKSGLPSDRFSAERTGGSVSTLTIQRTQQEDSAVYLCASSWVGGTNTGELFFGEGSRLTVL.

This clonotype was seen more than once but under ten times. The chain combines TRBV6-4 with TRBJ1-5; D uncertain. V lost 5 bases and J lost 7, with 18 bases in between. The CDR3 spans 15 residues. CDR1 is MRHNA, CDR2 SNTAGT, per germline. CDR3 in amino acids: CASSYRRGVRQPQHF. The CDR3 coding sequence is TGTGCCAGCAGTTATCGGCGGGGAGTGAGGCAGCCCCAGCATTTT.

A few counts support this clonotype. V is TRBV12-3 or TRBV12-4 and J is TRBJ1-5; TRBD1 matches at 9 bases. The junction had 7 bases not matched to a gene; V was cut back by 4 bases and J by 0 bases. This CDR3 comprises 17 residues. CDR3 bases: TGTGCCAGCAGTTCTAGACAGGGGGAAAGTAGCAATCAGCCCCAGCATTTT. This encodes CASSSRQGESSNQPQHF.

The V and J genes are TRBV7-8 and TRBJ2-1; 10 nucleotides align to TRBD2. Per the germline V gene, CDR1 is SGHVS and CDR2 is FQNEAQ. The length of the CDR3 is 17 residues. The V segment lost 2 bases and the J segment 4 bases; nucleotides outside the gene matches: 8. DNA for the CDR3: TGTGCCAGCAGCTTAAGGCTAGCGGGGGCGCAATACAATGAGCAGTTCTTC. Encoded protein: CASSLRLAGAQYNEQFF.

V gene TRBV29-1 combines with J gene TRBJ1-6; D may be TRBD1 (5 bases). The CDR3 has 13 amino acids. Germline CDR1 is SQVTM and CDR2 is ANQGSEA. V lost 7 bases, J lost 10 bases, and 17 bases lay in between. This chain's CDR3 is CSADSGAGSPLHF. Here the CDR3 DNA reads TGCAGCGCAGACTCTGGGGCTGGGTCACCCCTCCACTTT.

The V call is TRBV7-3, the J call TRBJ2-1; the D call may be TRBD1 or TRBD2 (6 bases each). This CDR3 has 14 residues. The germline CDR1 and CDR2 sequences are SGHTA and FQGTGA. Between the trimmed V and J ends, which lost 5 bases and 8 bases, there was a span of 16 bases. CDR3 protein: CASSRGAARDEQFF. In nucleotides, the CDR3 is TGTGCCAGCAGCAGGGGGGCGGCGCGGGATGAGCAGTTCTTC.

A few counts support this clonotype. This chain joins TRBV20-1 and TRBJ2-7; 8 bases map to TRBD1. Unmatched junction bases numbered 6, after V lost 5 bases and J lost 3 bases. CDR3 length: 13 amino acids. Looked up from germline, CDR1 is DFQATT and CDR2 is SNEGSKA (reference sequence). CDR3 DNA: TGCAGTGCTCCCGGGACAGGCATCTACGAGCAGTACTTC. Translating it yields CSAPGTGIYEQYF.

The V and J genes are TRBV5-1 and TRBJ1-2; D is uncertain. Trimming removed 4 bases from V and 8 bases from J, with 18 bases in between. Germline lookup yields CDR1 SGHRS and CDR2 YFSETQ. This CDR3 is built from 14 residues. CDR3: CASSAIYGETGYTF. The CDR3 region has the DNA TGCGCCAGCAGCGCAATCTATGGCGAGACGGGCTACACCTTC.